This TCR beta chain is from a study of response to subunit inactivated influenza vaccine. The germline CDR1 and CDR2 sequences are SEHNR and FQNEAQ (reference sequence). CDR3 length: 15 amino acids. Trimming left V 2 bases short and J 1 base short, with 11 bases between. TCRdb re-called the RT-PCR reads with MiXCR, one entry per CDR3 protein. This table has around 180,000 distinct CDR3 sequences, around 9% appearing once. General study points: The authors suggested that few new T cells are recruited per seasonal influenza vaccination.

This clonotype was picked up a small number of times. Its specificity is not known. This receptor was identified in a man aged 45-65 years who received an inactivated influenza vaccine. This rearrangement joins TRBV7-9 to TRBJ1-1; no definite D call. The sample consisted of non-naive T cells sorted from PBMCs, taken on the day of vaccination. The CDR3: CASSLQMAKNTEAFF. CDR3 nucleotides: TGTGCCAGCAGCTTACAGATGGCGAAGAACACTGAAGCTTTCTTT. Full variable domain (remainder filled in from reference TRBV7-9 and TRBJ1-1): DTGVSQNPRHKITKRGQNVTFRCDPISEHNRLYWYRQTLGQGPEFLTYFQNEAQLEKSRLLSDRFSAERPKGSFSTLEIQRTEQGDSAMYLCASSLQMAKNTEAFFGQGTRLTVV.